Given below is one T cell receptor (beta chain) in context. V was cut by 6 bases and J by 5 bases, with 8 bases left in between. CDR3 length: 12 amino acids. TCRdb re-analysed the 5' RACE reads in MiXCR, keeping a single row per CDR3 protein. The top ten hold roughly 6.2% of the sample, which has several thousand distinct CDR3 sequences, approximately 57% seen once. This receptor was obtained from a female donor with breast cancer. Sequenced sample: tumor-infiltrating memory CD4+ T cells sorted from the breast tumor. This sample's subset: memory CD4+ T cells, CD4+CD45RO+CD25-. V is TRBV12-3 or TRBV12-4 and J is TRBJ1-5, with unresolved D. The CDR3 DNA follows: TGTGCCAGCAGCCTTGGGGATCAGCCCCAGCATTTT. Translation gives CASSLGDQPQHF.